Listed below are T cell receptor beta chains from one sample, sequenced in a study of blood T cell repertoires in COVID-19. TCRdb keeps only in-frame clones here, not all; method: immunoSEQ multiplex PCR. The table has about 180,000 clones, approximately 89% seen once. Source material: peripheral blood. These receptor sequences come from a man between 35 and 55 years old with active or convalescent COVID-19. The conserved cysteine and the conserved F or W are not part of the CDR3 here. A D gene is named only where the DNA matches it firmly.

v_call	d_call	cdr3_length	j_call	cdr3_aa
TRBV6-2/TRBV6-3	NA	13	TRBJ2-1	ASSYAAGATNEQF
TRBV15	NA	14	TRBJ1-4	ATSSGGRVANEKLF
TRBV5-1	TRBD1	16	TRBJ2-7	ASSLEGAGGAYRYEQY
TRBV3-1/TRBV3-2	NA	12	TRBJ2-1	ASSHTSGGNEQF
TRBV30	NA	12	TRBJ1-3	AWSVGRRGNTIY
TRBV11-2	NA	14	TRBJ2-7	ASSSSLPGQHYEQY
TRBV5-4	TRBD2	13	TRBJ2-5	ASSPSGGSQETQY
TRBV6-5	NA	11	TRBJ2-1	ASSLDRGTEQF
TRBV6-6	TRBD1	13	TRBJ1-1	ASAQGQGVDTEAF
TRBV5-4	TRBD2	15	TRBJ2-3	ASSYSLSGGALDTQY
TRBV6-2/TRBV6-3	NA	11	TRBJ1-1	ASSYPPRTEAF
TRBV28	NA	13	TRBJ1-1	ASSSVREVRTEAF
TRBV10-3	TRBD1	14	TRBJ1-5	AISEFSGQPGVAQH
TRBV6-5	NA	10	TRBJ2-2	ASSPAYGELF
TRBV6-5	NA	13	TRBJ1-1	ASSPLGQLNTEAF
TRBV28	TRBD1	18	TRBJ1-3	ASSLPPLWTGDYSGNTIY
TRBV16	TRBD1	14	TRBJ2-7	ASSQSIGTGGYEQY
TRBV5-1	NA	11	TRBJ1-1	ASSLEGSAEAF
TRBV12-3/TRBV12-4	NA	11	TRBJ2-2	AQGRYSTGELF
TRBV5-1	NA	11	TRBJ2-3	ASSQGGTDTQY
TRBV7-9	NA	14	TRBJ2-7	ASSPGSSQGSYEQY
TRBV6-5	NA	10	TRBJ1-6	ASRRTETPLH
TRBV28	NA	12	TRBJ2-7	ASSRPHPQGEQY
TRBV6-2/TRBV6-3	TRBD1	18	TRBJ2-6	ASSYPYRTGGISGANVLT
TRBV28	TRBD1	12	TRBJ2-7	ASSFSGTGYEQY
TRBV5-1	TRBD1	14	TRBJ2-2	ASSLIAGGRTGELF
TRBV5-1	TRBD2	16	TRBJ2-1	ASSLSPAGDPGGNEQF
TRBV7-9	TRBD1	12	TRBJ2-1	ASSPDRAANEQF
TRBV2	NA	10	TRBJ1-5	ASSKRDQPQH
TRBV5-1	TRBD1	14	TRBJ1-6	ASSKTPGTGDSPLH
TRBV7-9	TRBD1	10	TRBJ1-2	ASSPNTGVYT